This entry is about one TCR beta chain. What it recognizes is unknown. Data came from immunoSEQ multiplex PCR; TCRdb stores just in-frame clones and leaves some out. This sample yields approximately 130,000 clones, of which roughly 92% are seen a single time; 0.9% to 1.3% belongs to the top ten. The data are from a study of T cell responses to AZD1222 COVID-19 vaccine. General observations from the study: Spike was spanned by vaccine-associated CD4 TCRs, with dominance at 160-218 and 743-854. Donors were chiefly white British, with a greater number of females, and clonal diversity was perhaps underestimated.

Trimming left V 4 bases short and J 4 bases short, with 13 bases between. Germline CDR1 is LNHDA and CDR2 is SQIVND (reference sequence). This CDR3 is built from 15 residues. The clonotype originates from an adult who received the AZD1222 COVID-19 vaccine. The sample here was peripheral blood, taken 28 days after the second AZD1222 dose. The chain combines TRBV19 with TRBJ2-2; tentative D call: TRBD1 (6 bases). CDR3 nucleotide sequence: TGTGCCAGTAGTAGTCAGGGGACATCCACCGGGGAGCTGTTTTTT. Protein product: CASSSQGTSTGELFF.